The present TCR beta chain was sequenced within a study of Ad26.COV2.S vaccination and SARS-CoV-2 variants (dated by TCRdb to about 2021). About the full investigation: Donors in the vaccine arm were drawn from COV1001, a phase I-IIa trial of Ad26.COV2.S in healthy adults that was multicentre, randomized, double-blind and placebo-controlled. Ad26.COV2.S was given intramuscularly at 5x10^10 or 1x10^11 viral particles, as a single shot or as two shots 56 days apart. TCRbeta repertoire sequencing was used to assess the specificity and breadth of SARS-CoV-2-reactive T cell receptors after Ad26.COV2.S vaccination. A total of some 30 samples were included in the TCR-sequenced set, comprising around 19 Ad26.COV2.S vaccine recipients, 5 placebo recipients and 8 SARS-CoV-2 convalescent individuals. Trial participants were randomized into five groups of five: low-dose or high-dose Ad26.COV2.S given once or twice, or placebo on both occasions. Investigators remained blinded to trial group allocation during experiments and outcome assessment. What the authors observed across the whole study: Vaccine and placebo recipients had similar non-spike TCR breadth, a finding consistent with the vaccine containing only spike. After vaccination, spike-specific CD8+ and CD4+ T cell responses were reported to show substantial breadth. The study was not powered to compare responses between vaccine doses or regimens. The authors noted that total T cell responses may have been underestimated by the TCR breadth and depth analyses. Ad26.COV2.S recipients had higher spike-specific TCR breadth than placebo recipients (P = 0.0014).

The immunoSEQ Assay was used to sequence TCRbeta CDR3 regions. After extraction, genomic DNA underwent amplification by bias-controlled multiplex PCR, followed by high-throughput sequencing. As for the original processing: To quantify the absolute abundance of every unique TCRbeta CDR3 region, sequences were collapsed and filtered. T cell fraction was estimated by normalizing TCRbeta template counts to usable DNA, which was measured by amplifying reference genes present in all nucleated cells. Repertoire TCRs were annotated as SARS-CoV-2-specific when V gene, CDR3 amino acid sequence and J gene were exactly matched to a known reactive TCR set. The reference SARS-CoV-2 TCR set was derived from MIRA and filtered for enrichment in COVID-19-positive ImmuneCODE repertoires, a step that removed public or cross-reactive TCRs. Using the MIRA antigens, annotated TCRs were further analysed by specific ORF or by position within an ORF. Breadth was defined as the number of annotated unique rearrangements divided by the total number of unique productive rearrangements, and depth was defined as the summed frequency of the annotated unique rearrangements. Group comparisons of TCR breadth used two-sided Wilcoxon rank-sum tests. The table comes from immuneACCESS by way of TCRdb, which keeps in-frame sequences with V and J called. Part of the clones is missing from these tables; in studies checked, under half for an unresolved V gene and the rest for unknown reasons. V, J and clone size are those of that table, while D and trimming were read from the DNA. Recorded for this sample are about 480,000 clones; approximately 90% of them occurred a single time. 9.5% to 15% of the sample goes to the ten largest clones.

In the paper's terms, the treatment or condition label means: 15 to 20 received Ad26.COV2.S at low or high dose, single or two shots; about five received placebo; per-sample allocation not given. Repertoires of vaccine and placebo recipients were sequenced from samples collected on day 63 after the first injection. In Cohort 1b, about two dozen adults aged 18-55 years were enrolled at a single site in Boston, USA, between 29 July and 7 August 2020. Ad26.COV2.S was a replication-incompetent adenovirus type 26 vector expressing a prefusion-stabilized SARS-CoV-2 spike protein from the original Wuhan strain. With respect to this clone: This receptor's antigen is unknown. No base quality values were provided; no much bigger clone lies one nucleotide off.

Counted from cysteine to phenylalanine, this CDR3 has 13 amino acids. Only the CDR3 DNA stays, 39 bases, in frame from base 1. The germline V gene (reference sequence) provides CDR1 GTSNPN and CDR2 SVGIG. Compared with germline, V lacks 5 bases and J lacks 3 bases; bases without a gene match: 1. This chain joins TRBV30 to TRBJ2-2; TRBD1 matches 9 bases in the middle. This TCR was sampled from a person aged 18-60 years who received the Ad26.COV2.S COVID-19 vaccine or a placebo. The source was peripheral blood, collected in a trial of Ad26.COV2.S vaccine versus placebo. The CDR3 region reads CAWGQGYTGELFF. At the DNA level, the sequence is TGTGCCTGGGGACAGGGGTACACCGGGGAGCTGTTTTTT.